A selection of T cell receptor beta chains follows, all from one sample in a study of CD8 T cell repertoires and HIV-1 epitope variants. Antigen specificity for these receptors is unknown. TCRdb's table, derived via immunoSEQ multiplex PCR, lists solely in-frame clones and lacks some. The repertoire includes over a thousand clones, over 65% of them detected once, and around 40% sits in the top ten. The sequenced sample was cultured CD8+ T cells derived from PBMCs. The receptor set was obtained from a male donor with HIV. The CDR3 runs from the conserved cysteine through the conserved F or W. The D gene is left open where the match is weak. Clone size is shown for a subset of rows, as once, few, many or a class of expanded clone.

few	TRBV5-6	-	TRBJ1-6	CASSLAEMGSPLHF	TGTGCCAGCAGCTTGGCCGAAATGGGTTCACCCCTCCACTTT
-	TRBV9	-	TRBJ1-2	CASGIEEYTF	TGTGCCAGCGGCATTGAAGAGTACACCTTC
few	TRBV10-3	-	TRBJ1-2	CAIIIPQGNGYTF	TGTGCCATCATCATTCCACAGGGTAACGGCTACACCTTC
-	TRBV5-1	-	TRBJ2-7	CASSQTGAGYEQYF	TGCGCCAGCAGCCAAACAGGGGCGGGGTACGAGCAGTACTTC
once	TRBV28	TRBD2	TRBJ2-1	CASSVSGILFHEQFF	TGTGCCAGCAGTGTGAGCGGGATCCTTTTCCATGAGCAGTTCTTC
-	TRBV5-8	-	TRBJ1-2	CASSDRGGYGYTF	TGTGCCAGCAGCGACAGAGGAGGGTATGGCTACACCTTC
-	TRBV10-2	-	TRBJ2-3	CASSEWARGTDTQYF	TGCGCCAGCAGTGAGTGGGCTCGGGGCACAGATACGCAGTATTTT
-	TRBV7-2	TRBD2	TRBJ2-4	CASSLSLAGGLSKNIQHF	TGTGCCAGCAGCTTATCGTTAGCGGGGGGACTATCCAAAAACATTCAGCACTTC
-	TRBV30	-	TRBJ2-7	CAWSSPRTVYEQYF	TGTGCCTGGAGTTCCCCTAGGACCGTATACGAGCAGTACTTC
few	TRBV21-1	-	TRBJ1-1	CASSERTEAFF	TGTGCCAGCAGCGAAAGGACTGAAGCTTTCTTT
-	TRBV19	TRBD1	TRBJ2-7	CATRTGGGEQYF	TGTGCCACCCGGACAGGGGGCGGAGAGCAGTACTTC
-	TRBV19	-	TRBJ2-1	CASSIGISNEQFF	TGTGCCAGTAGTATAGGGATATCGAATGAGCAGTTCTTC
once	TRBV9	-	TRBJ1-2	CASSVGARYGYTF	TGTGCCAGCAGCGTAGGGGCTCGGTATGGCTACACCTTC
-	TRBV27	-	TRBJ2-7	CASSLSEGTVSYEQYF	TGTGCCAGCAGTTTATCGGAGGGGACTGTATCCTACGAGCAGTACTTC
-	TRBV13	-	TRBJ2-7	CASSLGGDTYEQYF	TGTGCCAGCAGCTTAGGGGGGGATACTTACGAGCAGTACTTC
-	TRBV4-2	-	TRBJ1-4	CASSQDPTPGEKLFF	TGTGCCAGCAGCCAAGATCCGACACCAGGGGAAAAACTGTTTTTT
-	TRBV19	-	TRBJ2-4	CASSIWGNIQYF	TGTGCCAGTAGTATCTGGGGAAACATTCAGTACTTC
-	TRBV27	TRBD2	TRBJ2-1	CASSLSPSGRASNEQFF	TGTGCCAGCAGTTTATCGCCTAGCGGGAGGGCCTCCAATGAGCAGTTCTTC
-	TRBV28	-	TRBJ1-2	CASSLSGAGGYTF	TGTGCCAGCAGTTTATCCGGCGCCGGTGGCTACACCTTC
-	TRBV6-5	TRBD1	TRBJ1-2	CASSYTGAHGYTF	TGTGCCAGCAGTTACACAGGGGCTCATGGCTACACCTTC